Listed below are T cell receptor beta chains from one sample, sequenced in a study of OX40 agonist ivuxolimab in advanced cancers. Profiled with immunoSEQ multiplex PCR; TCRdb holds only in-frame clones, not every one. This table holds around 90,000 clones, roughly 90% found once. Sequenced material: CD4+ or CD8+ T cells sorted from blood, taken in a trial of the OX40 agonist ivuxolimab. These receptors all come from an adult with an advanced solid tumor such as melanoma, head and neck, liver or kidney cancer. Each CDR3 is given with its conserved first and last residue. A D gene is named only where the DNA matches it firmly. Only part of the rows carry a size: once, few, many, or a class if the clone is expanded.

clone_size,j_call,v_call,d_call,cdr3_aa,cdr3_nt
NA,TRBJ2-3,TRBV2,NA,CASSDSAATDTQYF,TGTGCCAGCAGTGACTCTGCGGCCACAGATACGCAGTATTTT
NA,TRBJ2-7,TRBV7-9,TRBD1,CASRPRQGPAGEQYF,TGTGCCAGCAGGCCCCGACAGGGGCCAGCTGGCGAGCAGTACTTC
NA,TRBJ2-2,TRBV5-6,NA,CASSLSTGELFF,TGTGCCAGCAGCTTGAGCACCGGGGAGCTGTTTTTT
NA,TRBJ1-2,TRBV28,NA,CASSLIFLSGYTF,TGTGCCAGCAGTTTAATTTTCTTGAGTGGCTACACCTTC
NA,TRBJ2-2,TRBV5-1,NA,CASSQLGGSTGELFF,TGCGCCAGCAGCCAACTAGGCGGGTCCACCGGGGAGCTGTTTTTT
NA,TRBJ1-2,TRBV7-2,NA,CASNIGESRGGYTF,TGTGCCAGCAATATAGGGGAGAGTAGAGGCGGCTACACCTTC
NA,TRBJ2-1,TRBV5-4,NA,CAIASSNQGAEQFF,TGTGCCATAGCATCGAGTAACCAGGGAGCTGAGCAGTTCTTC
once,TRBJ1-2,TRBV28,NA,CASSLGGTANYGYTF,TGTGCCAGCAGTTTGGGTGGGACTGCTAACTATGGCTACACCTTC
NA,TRBJ2-7,TRBV21-1,NA,CASSKASANPYEQYF,TGTGCCAGCAGCAAAGCGTCTGCTAACCCTTACGAGCAGTACTTC
NA,TRBJ1-4,TRBV19,NA,CASSIGASREKLFF,TGTGCCAGTAGTATCGGGGCGTCGAGAGAAAAACTGTTTTTT
once,TRBJ2-2,TRBV6-4,NA,CASNEGGTGELFF,TGTGCCAGCAACGAGGGAGGAACCGGGGAGCTGTTTTTT
few,TRBJ2-1,TRBV5-1,NA,CASKTSDNEQFF,TGCGCCAGCAAAACTTCCGACAATGAGCAGTTCTTC
NA,TRBJ2-3,TRBV5-1,NA,CASSLGRPPDTQYF,TGCGCCAGCAGCTTGGGACGGCCCCCAGATACGCAGTATTTT
NA,TRBJ2-2,TRBV6-1,TRBD1,CATFRGRLTGELFF,TGTGCCACCTTCAGGGGGCGCCTCACCGGGGAGCTGTTTTTT
NA,TRBJ2-1,TRBV6-6,TRBD1,CASSYDRAYNEQFF,TGTGCCAGCAGTTATGACAGGGCTTACAATGAGCAGTTCTTC
NA,TRBJ2-3,TRBV28,TRBD1,CASSFPQGEDTQYF,TGTGCCAGCAGTTTTCCACAGGGGGAAGATACGCAGTATTTT
NA,TRBJ2-4,TRBV28,NA,CASSISGYLAKNIQYF,TGTGCCAGCAGTATTAGCGGATATCTAGCCAAAAACATTCAGTACTTC
once,TRBJ2-7,TRBV28,TRBD1,CASSKQGYEQYF,TGTGCCAGCAGCAAACAGGGGTACGAGCAGTACTTC
NA,TRBJ1-4,TRBV7-9,TRBD1,CASSTRQGFSEKLFF,TGTGCCAGCAGCACTAGACAGGGGTTCAGTGAAAAACTGTTTTTT
NA,TRBJ2-5,TRBV29-1,TRBD1,CSTQGAGTQYF,TGCAGTACTCAGGGGGCCGGGACCCAGTACTTC
NA,TRBJ2-7,TRBV7-2,TRBD1,CASSRRGGTGSYEQYF,TGTGCCAGCAGCCGGAGGGGCGGGACAGGATCCTACGAGCAGTACTTC
NA,TRBJ1-5,TRBV11-3,NA,CASSLDKLSNQPQHF,TGTGCCAGCAGCTTAGATAAGTTAAGCAATCAGCCCCAGCATTTT
NA,TRBJ2-3,TRBV2,NA,CASRQETDTQYF,TGTGCCAGCAGGCAAGAGACCGATACGCAGTATTTT
NA,TRBJ1-1,TRBV14,NA,CASSRGPGLMNTEAFF,TGTGCCAGCAGCCGGGGCCCGGGGTTGATGAACACTGAAGCTTTCTTT
NA,TRBJ2-1,TRBV7-2,NA,CASSRSHPPEQFF,TGTGCCAGCAGCCGATCCCACCCACCCGAGCAGTTCTTC
NA,TRBJ2-2,TRBV19,NA,CASTYGGTGELFF,TGTGCCAGTACCTATGGGGGCACCGGGGAGCTGTTTTTT
once,TRBJ2-5,TRBV5-1,NA,CASSLAKGGGEETQYF,TGCGCCAGCAGCTTGGCCAAGGGGGGCGGAGAAGAGACCCAGTACTTC
NA,TRBJ1-1,TRBV11-2,TRBD1,CASRSGTELRGAFF,TGTGCCAGCAGGTCCGGGACAGAGCTTAGGGGCGCTTTCTTT
NA,TRBJ2-7,TRBV29-1,NA,CSVKDTNYEQYF,TGCAGCGTTAAAGACACCAACTACGAGCAGTACTTC
NA,TRBJ2-3,TRBV10-3,TRBD2,CAISDAITTSGRVGQYF,TGTGCCATCAGTGATGCCATCACGACTAGCGGGAGGGTCGGGCAGTATTTT
NA,TRBJ2-3,TRBV7-2,NA,CASSLAGGLGTDTQYF,TGTGCCAGCAGCTTAGCGGGGGGCCTGGGCACAGATACGCAGTATTTT
NA,TRBJ2-3,TRBV7-2,NA,CASSPLINTDTQYF,TGTGCCAGCAGCCCGTTGATTAACACAGATACGCAGTATTTT
NA,TRBJ1-4,TRBV30,TRBD1,CAWSAGTGDEKLFF,TGTGCCTGGAGTGCCGGGACAGGGGATGAAAAACTGTTTTTT
NA,TRBJ1-1,TRBV7-2,NA,CASSPYYMNTEAFF,TGTGCCAGCAGCCCATACTATATGAACACTGAAGCTTTCTTT
NA,TRBJ2-5,TRBV11-3,TRBD2,CASSHGLAGRETQYF,TGTGCCAGCAGCCATGGACTAGCGGGAAGAGAGACCCAGTACTTC
NA,TRBJ1-2,TRBV2,NA,CASNKQGRSVSGNYGYTF,TGTGCCAGCAACAAACAGGGCCGGTCGGTCTCGGGGAACTATGGCTACACCTTC
NA,TRBJ2-2,TRBV11-3,TRBD1,CASSYGTGRTGELFF,TGTGCCAGCAGCTACGGGACAGGAAGGACCGGGGAGCTGTTTTTT
NA,TRBJ1-4,TRBV19,TRBD1,CASSRQTGPDEKLFF,TGTGCCAGTAGTCGCCAGACAGGGCCTGATGAAAAACTGTTTTTT
NA,TRBJ2-7,TRBV6-5,TRBD1,CASSYSHGQGTYEQYF,TGTGCCAGCAGTTACTCTCACGGACAGGGGACCTACGAGCAGTACTTC
NA,TRBJ1-4,TRBV10-3,NA,CAAAGGATNEKLFF,TGTGCCGCCGCCGGGGGTGCAACTAATGAAAAACTGTTTTTT
NA,TRBJ2-7,TRBV4-1,NA,CASSQKPESYEQYF,TGCGCCAGCAGCCAAAAGCCAGAGTCCTACGAGCAGTACTTC
NA,TRBJ2-1,TRBV28,NA,CASRRTDTNEQFF,TGTGCCAGCAGAAGGACGGATACCAATGAGCAGTTCTTC
NA,TRBJ2-4,TRBV7-9,NA,CASSAHHSGNIQYF,TGTGCCAGCAGCGCACACCACTCCGGAAACATTCAGTACTTC
NA,TRBJ2-5,TRBV5-3,NA,CARSRAAYQETQYF,TGTGCCAGAAGCCGGGCCGCGTACCAAGAGACCCAGTACTTC
NA,TRBJ1-4,TRBV30,NA,CAWSGSSRATNEKLFF,TGTGCCTGGAGTGGGTCCTCTAGAGCAACTAATGAAAAACTGTTTTTT
NA,TRBJ2-5,TRBV4-1,TRBD2,CASSQGLAGGETQYF,TGCGCCAGCAGCCAAGGACTAGCGGGAGGCGAGACCCAGTACTTC
NA,TRBJ1-1,TRBV6-5,NA,CASRSVWTEAFF,TGTGCCAGCAGGTCGGTTTGGACTGAAGCTTTCTTT
NA,TRBJ2-1,TRBV19,TRBD2,CASAARGGSSYNEQFF,TGTGCCAGTGCTGCTAGGGGAGGGAGCTCCTACAATGAGCAGTTCTTC
NA,TRBJ1-2,TRBV30,NA,CAWSVARWENYGYTF,TGTGCCTGGAGTGTTGCCCGTTGGGAAAACTATGGCTACACCTTC
once,TRBJ2-7,TRBV5-1,NA,CASSLAVSAYEQYF,TGCGCCAGCAGCTTGGCCGTGTCAGCCTACGAGCAGTACTTC
NA,TRBJ2-7,TRBV5-4,TRBD1,CASSRTGAHYEQYF,TGTGCCAGCAGTCGGACAGGGGCTCACTACGAGCAGTACTTC
NA,TRBJ2-2,TRBV27,TRBD2,CASTEREGLHTGELFF,TGTGCCAGTACGGAGCGGGAGGGACTTCATACCGGGGAGCTGTTTTTT
once,TRBJ2-1,TRBV27,NA,CASNPRDPPPPYNEQFF,TGTGCCAGCAACCCAAGGGACCCACCACCCCCTTACAATGAGCAGTTCTTC
NA,TRBJ2-1,TRBV6-4,TRBD1,CASSGTGRGIGEQFF,TGTGCCAGCAGTGGGACAGGCCGGGGTATTGGTGAGCAGTTCTTC
NA,TRBJ1-1,TRBV11-2,TRBD1,CASSSGTGGSEAFF,TGTGCCAGCAGCTCCGGGACAGGGGGCTCTGAAGCTTTCTTT
NA,TRBJ1-2,TRBV19,NA,CASSRQRSWNRYTF,TGTGCCAGTAGTCGGCAACGCTCTTGGAATCGCTACACCTTC
NA,TRBJ2-2,TRBV28,NA,CASSYSRLFPHTGELFF,TGTGCCAGCAGTTACTCCCGACTCTTTCCCCACACCGGGGAGCTGTTTTTT
NA,TRBJ2-5,TRBV2,NA,CASSQETQYF,TGTGCCAGCAGCCAAGAGACCCAGTACTTC
NA,TRBJ2-3,TRBV2,NA,CASMVTAYSTDTQYF,TGTGCCAGCATGGTGACAGCCTATAGCACAGATACGCAGTATTTT
NA,TRBJ2-3,TRBV11-3,TRBD2,CASSLLAGVVDTQYF,TGTGCCAGCAGCTTACTAGCGGGAGTCGTAGATACGCAGTATTTT